Below are 6 T cell receptor beta chains sequenced from a single sample in a study of Graves' ophthalmopathy and Graves' hyperthyroidism. Investigators amplified TCR beta CDR3 regions from RNA transcripts. Second-round multiplex PCR came after a first-round RT-PCR that employed HTBI primers. TCRdb analysed the multiplex PCR reads with MiXCR anew, one entry per CDR3 protein. The sample contains fewer than 600,000 distinct CDR3 sequences, 14% of which appear only once. The sequencing sample was made of blood. All receptors derive from a woman younger than 45 with Graves' ophthalmopathy.

At least ten counts were recorded for this clonotype. In DNA form, the CDR3 reads TGTGCCAGCACCCGTGGGGGCAGGGCGGTGACTGAAGCTTTCTTT. Translation gives CASTRGGRAVTEAFF. The V call is TRBV13, the J call TRBJ1-1; TRBD1 might be the D (6 bases). V lost 7 bases, J lost 5 bases, and 20 bases lay in between. Per germline, CDR1 PRHDT and CDR2 FYEKMQ (reference sequence). The CDR3 covers 15 residues. The complete variable domain, with remaining parts taken from reference TRBV13 and TRBJ1-1, reads AAGVIQSPRHLIKEKRETATLKCYPIPRHDTVYWYQQGPGQDPQFLISFYEKMQSDKGSIPDRFSAQQFSDYHSELNMSSLELGDSALYFCASTRGGRAVTEAFFGQGTRLTVV.

This clonotype was detected ten times or more. The V call is TRBV7-6, the J call TRBJ1-1; TRBD1 aligns across 10 bases. Germline CDR1 SGHVS, CDR2 FNYEAQ. Germline trimming cut 4 bases from V and 4 bases from J; bases unmatched to any gene: 6. The CDR3 consists of 15 residues. CDR3 protein: CASSSGTGVSTEAFF. The CDR3 DNA reads TGTGCCAGCAGCTCCGGGACAGGGGTTTCCACTGAAGCTTTCTTT.

In its sample, this clonotype was seen a few times. The V call is TRBV27, the J call TRBJ1-1; D is unresolved. Trimming pared 3 bases from V and 1 base from J, leaving 9 bases between. Germline V gene sequence: CDR1 MNHEY, CDR2 SMNVEV (reference sequence). The CDR3 covers 14 residues. The CDR3 region is CASSFTMGNTEAFF. CDR3 bases: TGTGCCAGCAGTTTTACCATGGGGAACACTGAAGCTTTCTTT.

The rearrangement uses TRBV30 and TRBJ2-7, with TRBD1 as a possible D gene (6 bases). The CDR3 totals 13 residues. The germline CDR1 and CDR2 sequences are GTSNPN and SVGIG (reference sequence). V lost 2 bases and J 4 bases, leaving 12 bases between the germline ends. CDR3 in amino acids: CAWSPYRVYEQYF. DNA for the CDR3: TGTGCCTGGAGTCCATACAGGGTTTACGAGCAGTACTTC.

This clonotype was counted ten times or more. The chain uses TRBV6-1 and TRBJ1-1; D ambiguous. The CDR3 is made up of 15 amino acids. Germline CDR1 reads MNHNS; CDR2 reads SASEGT. V was cut by 4 bases and J by 6 bases, with 18 bases left in between. The DNA of the CDR3 is TGTGCCAGCAGTGGCTCCTCCGTAGGCGCGTCTGAAGCTTTCTTT. Encoded protein: CASSGSSVGASEAFF.

There are many counts of this clonotype. A much larger clone lies a single base off, so this may be a read error. The chain is built from TRBV12-5 and TRBJ1-2; the match to TRBD1 covers 11 bases. This CDR3 contains 15 residues. Germline V gives CDR1 LGHNT, CDR2 FRNRAP. Here the CDR3 DNA reads TGTGCTAGTGGCCCGGACAGGGGGCGAGGCTATGGCCACACCTTC. This gives the protein CASGPDRGRGYGHTF. The entire variable domain, with the rest obtained from reference TRBV12-5 and TRBJ1-2, is as follows: DARVTQTPRHKVTEMGQEVTMRCQPILGHNTVFWYRQTMMQGLELLAYFRNRAPLDDSGMPKDRFSAEMPDATLATLKIQPSEPRDSAVYFCASGPDRGRGYGHTFGSGTRLTVV.